The source of this T cell receptor beta chain is a study of blood T cell repertoires in COVID-19. Sequencing used immunoSEQ multiplex PCR; TCRdb keeps in-frame clones, though not all of them. The table shows about 59,000 clones, with roughly 70% occurring only once. This CDR3 comprises 13 residues. V shed 7 bases and J shed 1 base, with 10 bases lying between them. This clone appeared a few times. Source material: peripheral blood. The gene calls are TRBV12-3 or TRBV12-4 and TRBJ1-1; D remains ambiguous. The sequence derives from a woman between 70 and 85 years old with acute or convalescent COVID-19. The CDR3 sequence: CASIKDKNTEAFF. Written as DNA, the CDR3 is TGTGCCAGCATTAAAGACAAGAACACTGAAGCTTTCTTT.